One and the same sample provided the 26 T cell receptor beta chains below, sequenced in a study of cytomegalovirus exposure and HLA in healthy donors. This table comes from immunoSEQ multiplex PCR, and its TCRdb copy is limited to in-frame clones, with some not included. The sample contains 250,000 to 300,000 clones, approximately 86% of which appear only once. Specimen: PBMCs. Receptor source: a woman in her late teens or twenties in good health and CMV-seronegative.

This clone occurred once. The CDR3 is CASSSIYPSTFGQETQYF. The CDR3 nucleotides read TGTGCCAGCAGTTCTATATACCCCTCCACCTTTGGCCAAGAGACCCAGTACTTC. The chain combines TRBV28 with TRBJ2-5; the D is unclear. This CDR3 comprises 18 residues. The germline CDR1 and CDR2 sequences are MDHEN and SYDVKM. Trimming removed 4 bases from V and 1 base from J, with 22 bases in between.

The V gene is TRBV12-2, the J gene TRBJ2-2; no DNA check was done on the table's D call, TRBD1. TRBV12-2 is labeled a pseudogene. The CDR3 covers 13 residues. The CDR3 loop is CASRLTPGWELFF. As DNA, the CDR3 is TGTGCAAGTCGCTTAACCCCAGGGTGGGAGCTGTTTTTT.

The CDR3, as DNA: TGCGCCAGCAGCTTGGCCGGGACAGGGCGCTCTGGGGCCAACGTCCTGACTTTC. Its protein is CASSLAGTGRSGANVLTF. The chain recombines TRBV5-1 with TRBJ2-6; 9 nucleotides align to TRBD1. V shed 0 bases and J 0 bases; nucleotides not matched to a gene: 4. Per the germline V gene, CDR1 is SGHRS and CDR2 is YFSETQ. The CDR3 loop spans 18 amino acids.

The V and J genes are TRBV28 and TRBJ2-3; D ambiguous. V was shortened by 4 bases and J by 5 bases, with 7 bases between the two germline ends. Germline V lookup: CDR1 MDHEN, CDR2 SYDVKM. The CDR3 loop spans 12 amino acids. The CDR3 bases are TGTGCCAGCAGTTCCCAGCGAGATACGCAGTATTTT. This sequence encodes CASSSQRDTQYF. The complete variable domain, with remaining parts taken from reference TRBV28 and TRBJ2-3, reads DVKVTQSSRYLVKRTGEKVFLECVQDMDHENMFWYRQDPGLGLRLIYFSYDVKMKEKGDIPEGYSVSREKKERFSLILESASTNQTSMYLCASSSQRDTQYFGPGTRLTVL.

V usage is TRBV9 and J usage is TRBJ1-2; the D gene is possibly TRBD1 (5 bases). The CDR3 runs to 13 residues. V lost 5 bases to trimming and J lost 1 base, with 9 bases between them. CDR1 and CDR2 from the germline V gene are SGDLS and YYNGEE. CDR3 residues: CASSRDSNYGYTF. CDR3 DNA: TGTGCCAGCAGTCGTGACAGTAACTATGGCTACACCTTC.

CDR3 nucleotides: TGTGCCAGCAGCTTAGACAGGGCTCTTGATCAGCCCCAGCATTTT. This encodes CASSLDRALDQPQHF. The chain combines TRBV5-6 with TRBJ1-5, with 7 bases aligning to TRBD1. CDR3 size: 15 residues. J gave up 5 bases and V 2 bases, and 7 bases lay outside the gene matches. Germline V gives CDR1 SGHDT, CDR2 YYEEEE.

This chain uses TRBV5-1 with TRBJ2-7; TRBD2 aligns across 9 bases. Germline loops: CDR1 SGHRS, CDR2 YFSETQ. With V trimmed by 5 bases and J by 1 base, 7 bases remained unmatched. The CDR3 runs 15 residues. The CDR3 nucleotides read TGCGCCAGCAGAATAGGGACTAGCACGTCCTACGAGCAGTACTTC. This codes for CASRIGTSTSYEQYF.

This clone has a handful of counts. The V and J genes are TRBV2 and TRBJ2-7; 9 nucleotides line up with TRBD2. V was clipped by 7 bases and J by 6 bases; unmatched bases: 7. In germline, CDR1 is SNHLY, CDR2 FYNNEI. CDR3 length: 13 residues. CDR3 bases: TGTGCCAGCATAGCCCTAGCGGGAAGCGAGCAGTACTTC. Protein sequence: CASIALAGSEQYF.

The DNA for the CDR3 is TGTGCCAGTAGTATGGTCCCCTCCGGGAATGAGCAGTTCTTC. It specifies CASSMVPSGNEQFF. The gene calls are TRBV19 and TRBJ2-1; D gene unclear. The CDR3 runs to 14 residues. The germline CDR1 and CDR2 sequences are LNHDA and SQIVND (reference sequence). V gave up 3 bases and J gave up 7 bases, with 13 bases separating them.

This clone was seen a single time. The chain is built from TRBV9 and TRBJ2-2; D is possibly TRBD1 (6 bases). V gave up 4 bases and J gave up 0 bases, with 16 bases separating them. The CDR3 length is 17 residues. Germline CDR1 and CDR2: SGDLS and YYNGEE. CDR3 residues: CASSPIWTDSNTGELFF. The CDR3 bases are TGTGCCAGCAGCCCAATTTGGACAGATTCGAACACCGGGGAGCTGTTTTTT. Looking up the rest from reference TRBV9 and TRBJ2-2 gives the full variable domain: DSGVTQTPKHLITATGQRVTLRCSPRSGDLSVYWYQQSLDQGLQFLIQYYNGEERAKGNILERFSAQQFPDLHSELNLSSLELGDSALYFCASSPIWTDSNTGELFFGEGSRLTVL.

The chain uses TRBV11-3 and TRBJ1-4; the match to TRBD1 covers 9 bases. The V gene's germline CDR1 is SGHNT and CDR2 YENEEA. The CDR3 is 14 residues long. V lost 3 bases to trimming and J lost 5 bases; unmatched junction nucleotides: 1. In DNA form, the CDR3 reads TGTGCCAGCAGCTTTGGGACAGGGAATGAAAAACTGTTTTTT. This codes for CASSFGTGNEKLFF.

The chain combines TRBV30 with TRBJ2-5, with TRBD1 matching over 7 bases. V dropped 4 bases and J dropped 4; count of bases not matched to a gene: 9. The CDR3 is made up of 14 amino acids. The germline V gene has CDR1 GTSNPN and CDR2 SVGIG (reference sequence). The CDR3 DNA sequence: TGTGCCTGGACCATTGACAGGGTAGGAGAGACCCAGTACTTC. The encoded protein is CAWTIDRVGETQYF.

The gene calls are TRBV6-5 and TRBJ2-2, with D perhaps TRBD2 (6 bases). The CDR3 is 15 amino acids. The germline V and J ends were trimmed by 11 bases and 0 bases, with 16 bases remaining between them. The germline V gene encodes CDR1 MNHEY and CDR2 SVGAGI. The CDR3 DNA is TGTGCCTTCAGCCCGGGACTGTCGAACACCGGGGAGCTGTTTTTT. Residues: CAFSPGLSNTGELFF.

The rearrangement uses TRBV5-4 and TRBJ1-5, with 9 bases aligning to TRBD1. Germline V gene data show CDR1 as SGHNT and CDR2 as YYREEE (reference sequence). Germline trimming cut 4 bases from V and 1 base from J; bases unmatched to any gene: 3. This CDR3 region has 15 residues. This chain's CDR3 is CASSPDRGSNQPQHF. The CDR3 DNA reads as TGTGCCAGCAGCCCGGACAGGGGAAGCAATCAGCCCCAGCATTTT.

The chain combines TRBV7-2 with TRBJ1-5; tentative D call: TRBD1 (6 bases). Trimming took off 1 base at V and 7 bases at J, with 11 bases between the two ends. Germline V gene data show CDR1 as SGHTA and CDR2 as FQGNSA. This CDR3 contains 14 residues. CDR3 region: CASSLGRGAQPQHF. Written as DNA, the CDR3 is TGTGCCAGCAGCTTAGGCCGGGGGGCCCAGCCCCAGCATTTT.

The chain carries TRBV30 and TRBJ1-4, with D possibly TRBD1 on 6 matching bases. V gave up 0 bases and J gave up 3 bases, with 14 bases separating them. CDR1 and CDR2 from the germline V gene are GTSNPN and SVGIG (reference sequence). This CDR3 region has 16 residues. The chain's CDR3 is CAWSVPGGAANEKLFF. The DNA of the CDR3 is TGTGCCTGGAGTGTCCCGGGGGGGGCCGCTAATGAAAAACTGTTTTTT.

V and J are TRBV28 and TRBJ2-5, with unresolved D. CDR3 size: 13 residues. Trimming took off 6 bases at V and 1 base at J, with 9 bases between the two ends. Germline-derived CDR1 and CDR2 are MDHEN and SYDVKM. CDR3 region: CASSHSLQETQYF. Written as DNA, the CDR3 is TGTGCCAGCAGCCACTCTCTCCAAGAGACCCAGTACTTC. The full variable domain, its missing parts supplied by reference TRBV28 and TRBJ2-5, is DVKVTQSSRYLVKRTGEKVFLECVQDMDHENMFWYRQDPGLGLRLIYFSYDVKMKEKGDIPEGYSVSREKKERFSLILESASTNQTSMYLCASSHSLQETQYFGPGTRLLVL.

J is TRBJ1-1 and V is TRBV7-9, with TRBD1 identical over 10 bases. This CDR3 comprises 15 residues. After removal of 5 bases from V and 1 base from J, the junction contained 4 bases not matched to a gene. CDR1 SEHNR and CDR2 FQNEAQ come from the germline V gene (reference sequence). The CDR3 region has the DNA TGTGCCAGCAGCCTGTGGACAGGGGGGAACACTGAAGCTTTCTTT. Its translation is CASSLWTGGNTEAFF.

This clone was counted only a few times. The chain uses TRBV19 and TRBJ1-5, with D perhaps TRBD1 (6 bases). Between the trimmed V and J ends, which lost 3 bases and 1 base, there was a span of 13 bases. This CDR3 has 16 residues. Germline V gene lookup returns CDR1 LNHDA and CDR2 SQIVND (reference sequence). CDR3 DNA sequence: TGTGCCAGTAGTATTGCAGGGGTCTCCAGCAATCAGCCCCAGCATTTT. Translation: CASSIAGVSSNQPQHF.

The V and J genes are TRBV9 and TRBJ2-2; 7 bases are shared with TRBD1. The CDR3 contains 14 residues. Trimming at V came to 3 bases and at J to 5 bases, leaving 4 bases not matched to a gene. Germline loops: CDR1 SGDLS, CDR2 YYNGEE. This chain's CDR3 is CASSGTGETGELFF. In DNA form, the CDR3 reads TGTGCCAGCAGCGGAACAGGGGAAACCGGGGAGCTGTTTTTT.

This clone was seen only a few times. The chain joins TRBV7-2 to TRBJ1-5; no clear D gene. Trimming cost V 1 base and J 14 bases, with 12 bases left between them. The CDR3 is 12 amino acids. CDR1 is SGHTA and CDR2 is FQGNSA in the germline V gene. The CDR3 sequence: CASSLVPGDEHF. The CDR3 nucleotides are TGTGCCAGCAGCTTAGTCCCGGGAGACGAGCATTTT.

The chain links TRBV12-5 to TRBJ2-1, with 9 nucleotides matching TRBD1. V was clipped by 0 bases and J by 5 bases; unmatched bases: 5. CDR1 is LGHNT and CDR2 is FRNRAP in the germline V gene. The length of the CDR3 is 16 residues. The CDR3, as DNA: TGTGCTAGTGGTTTGGTATTCGGGACAGGGCACAATGAGCAGTTCTTC. Amino acids: CASGLVFGTGHNEQFF. Full variable domain (outside the CDR3, taken from reference TRBV12-5 and TRBJ2-1): DARVTQTPRHKVTEMGQEVTMRCQPILGHNTVFWYRQTMMQGLELLAYFRNRAPLDDSGMPKDRFSAEMPDATLATLKIQPSEPRDSAVYFCASGLVFGTGHNEQFFGPGTRLTVL.

Details on this clone: The junction does not match germline at one end; this may be a read error. The chain carries TRBV14 and TRBJ2-5; 15 bases map to TRBD2. The CDR3 is made up of 15 amino acids. Germline-derived CDR1 and CDR2 are SGHDN and FVKESK. In DNA, the CDR3 is TGTGCCAGCAGCCAAGATGGGACTAGCGGGAGGATCATCAACTTC. Its translation is CASSQDGTSGRIINF.

The gene calls are TRBV6-1 and TRBJ1-5; perhaps TRBD1 as D (5 bases). V gave up 2 bases and J gave up 6 bases, with 14 bases separating them. The CDR3 runs to 15 residues. CDR1 MNHNS and CDR2 SASEGT come from the germline V gene. The CDR3 nucleotides read TGTGCCAGCAGTGAAAGTGCGGGGCTAGGTCAGCCCCAGCATTTT. Residues: CASSESAGLGQPQHF.

This chain links TRBV27 with TRBJ2-7, with 8 bases lining up with TRBD1. Unmatched junction bases numbered 5, after V lost 0 bases and J lost 1 base. The CDR3 spans 16 residues. The germline gives CDR1 MNHEY, CDR2 SMNVEV (reference sequence). Here the CDR3 reads CASSLSRTGPSYEQYF. CDR3 coding DNA: TGTGCCAGCAGTTTATCCAGGACAGGGCCTTCCTACGAGCAGTACTTC.

V and J are TRBV10-3 and TRBJ1-1, with 8 bases matching TRBD1. The germline V gene has CDR1 ENHRY and CDR2 SYGVKD. V shed 9 bases, J shed 0 bases, and the junction held 3 bases outside the gene matches. The CDR3 consists of 13 residues. The CDR3 bases are TGTGCCATGGGACAGGCCCTGAACACTGAAGCTTTCTTT. It encodes CAMGQALNTEAFF.